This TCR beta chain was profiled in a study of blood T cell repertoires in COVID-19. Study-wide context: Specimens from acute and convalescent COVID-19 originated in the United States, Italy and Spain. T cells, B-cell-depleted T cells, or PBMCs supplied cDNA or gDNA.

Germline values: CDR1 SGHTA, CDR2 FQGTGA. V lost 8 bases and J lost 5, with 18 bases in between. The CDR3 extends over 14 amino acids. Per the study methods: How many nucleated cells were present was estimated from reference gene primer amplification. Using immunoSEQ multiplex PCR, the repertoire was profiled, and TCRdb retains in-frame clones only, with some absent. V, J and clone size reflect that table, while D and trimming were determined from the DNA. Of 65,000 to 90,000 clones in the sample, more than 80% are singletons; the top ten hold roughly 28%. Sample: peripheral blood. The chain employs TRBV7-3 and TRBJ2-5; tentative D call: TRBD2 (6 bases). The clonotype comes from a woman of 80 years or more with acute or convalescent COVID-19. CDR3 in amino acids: CASSEGSPGETQYF. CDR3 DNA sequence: TGTGCCAGCTCGGAGGGGTCGCCCGGGGAGACCCAGTACTTC.